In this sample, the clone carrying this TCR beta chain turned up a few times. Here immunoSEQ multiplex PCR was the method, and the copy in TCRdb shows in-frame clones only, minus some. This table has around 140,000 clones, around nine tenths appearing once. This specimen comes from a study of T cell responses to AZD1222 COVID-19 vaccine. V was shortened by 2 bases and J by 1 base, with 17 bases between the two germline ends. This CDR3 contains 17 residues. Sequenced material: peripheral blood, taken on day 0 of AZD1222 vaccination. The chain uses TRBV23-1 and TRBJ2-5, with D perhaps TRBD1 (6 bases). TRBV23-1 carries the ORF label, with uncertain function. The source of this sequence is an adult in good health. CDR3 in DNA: TGCGCCAGCAGTCAAACCCGATGGGGACAATCCCAAGAGACCCAGTACTTC. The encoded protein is CASSQTRWGQSQETQYF.